In this sample, the clone carrying this T cell receptor (beta chain) turned up many times. Its specificity is unknown. From germline, CDR1 is SGHTA and CDR2 FQGNSA. The CDR3 extends over 15 amino acids. V was pared by 4 bases and J by 5 bases, with 12 bases between. These data originate in a study of human T cells and chemical hapten exposure. Study-wide results and caveats: Expanded TCR counts at PT1 were positively correlated with the patch test score.

As for time point: patch test 2, 6 weeks after DPC sensitization. Treatment indicated: therapeutic diphenylcyclopropenone sensitization with weekly scalp DPC. TCRdb re-derived calls from the RACE reads in MiXCR, one entry per CDR3 protein. The table records roughly 92,000 distinct CDR3 sequences, around 10% of them present only once. The chain is built from TRBV7-2 and TRBJ1-6; no firm D call. The TCR originated in a woman aged 40-49 years with alopecia areata. Some clones in this sample may be carry-over from other donors' samples. This material consisted of whole blood, taken in connection with sensitization to the hapten diphenylcyclopropenone (DPC). The CDR3 loop is CASSSRVGNNSPLHF. The CDR3 nucleotides read TGTGCCAGCAGCTCTAGGGTGGGGAATAATTCACCCCTCCACTTT.